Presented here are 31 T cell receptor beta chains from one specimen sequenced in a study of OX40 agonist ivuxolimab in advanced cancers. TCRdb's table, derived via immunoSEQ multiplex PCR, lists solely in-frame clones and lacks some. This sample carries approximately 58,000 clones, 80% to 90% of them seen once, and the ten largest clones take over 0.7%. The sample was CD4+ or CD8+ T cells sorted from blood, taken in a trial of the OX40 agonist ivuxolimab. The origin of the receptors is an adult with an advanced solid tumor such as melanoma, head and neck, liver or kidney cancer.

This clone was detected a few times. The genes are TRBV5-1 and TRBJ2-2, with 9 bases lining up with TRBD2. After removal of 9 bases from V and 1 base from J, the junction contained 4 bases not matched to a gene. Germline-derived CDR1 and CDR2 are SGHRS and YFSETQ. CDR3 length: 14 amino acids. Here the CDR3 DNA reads TGCGCCACCCAGCGGGGGGAGAACACCGGGGAGCTGTTTTTT. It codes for CATQRGENTGELFF.

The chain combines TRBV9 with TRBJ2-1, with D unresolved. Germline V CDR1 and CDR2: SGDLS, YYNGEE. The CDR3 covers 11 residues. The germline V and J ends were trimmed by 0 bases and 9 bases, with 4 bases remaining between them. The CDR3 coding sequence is TGTGCCAGCAGCGTAGACCGTGAGCAGTTCTTC. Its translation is CASSVDREQFF.

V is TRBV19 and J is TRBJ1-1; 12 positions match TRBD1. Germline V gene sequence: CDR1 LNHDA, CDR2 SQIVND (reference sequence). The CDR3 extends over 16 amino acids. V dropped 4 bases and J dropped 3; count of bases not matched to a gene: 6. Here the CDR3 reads CASSSRDRGLDTEAFF. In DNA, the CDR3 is TGTGCCAGTAGTAGCAGGGACAGGGGGCTCGACACTGAAGCTTTCTTT. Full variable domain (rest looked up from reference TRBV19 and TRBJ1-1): DGGITQSPKYLFRKEGQNVTLSCEQNLNHDAMYWYRQDPGQGLRLIYYSQIVNDFQKGDIAEGYSVSREKKESFPLTVTSAQKNPTAFYLCASSSRDRGLDTEAFFGQGTRLTVV.

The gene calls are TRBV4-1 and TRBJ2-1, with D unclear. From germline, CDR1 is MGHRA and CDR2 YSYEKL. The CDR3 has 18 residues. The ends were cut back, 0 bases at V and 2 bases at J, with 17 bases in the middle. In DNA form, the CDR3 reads TGCGCCAGCAGCCAAGATATCCCGGACCTATCCACCTACAATGAGCAGTTCTTC. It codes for CASSQDIPDLSTYNEQFF.

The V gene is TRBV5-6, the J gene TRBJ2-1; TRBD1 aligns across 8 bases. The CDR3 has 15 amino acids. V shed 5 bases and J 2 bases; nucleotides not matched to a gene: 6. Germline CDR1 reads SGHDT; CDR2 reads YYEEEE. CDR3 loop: CASSYRDRPYNEQFF. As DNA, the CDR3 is TGTGCCAGCAGTTACCGGGACAGGCCCTACAATGAGCAGTTCTTC.

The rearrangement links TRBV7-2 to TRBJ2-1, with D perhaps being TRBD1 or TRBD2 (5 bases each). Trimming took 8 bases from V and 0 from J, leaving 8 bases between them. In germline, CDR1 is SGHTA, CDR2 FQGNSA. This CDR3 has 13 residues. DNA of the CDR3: TGTGCCAGCGGGACGTTCTCCTACAATGAGCAGTTCTTC. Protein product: CASGTFSYNEQFF.

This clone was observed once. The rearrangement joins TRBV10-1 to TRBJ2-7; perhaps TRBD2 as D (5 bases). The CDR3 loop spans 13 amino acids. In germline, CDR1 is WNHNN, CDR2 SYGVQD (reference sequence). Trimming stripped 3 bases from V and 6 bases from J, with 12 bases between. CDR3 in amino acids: CASSDVEGREQYF. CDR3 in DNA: TGCGCCAGCAGTGATGTCGAGGGCCGCGAGCAGTACTTC.

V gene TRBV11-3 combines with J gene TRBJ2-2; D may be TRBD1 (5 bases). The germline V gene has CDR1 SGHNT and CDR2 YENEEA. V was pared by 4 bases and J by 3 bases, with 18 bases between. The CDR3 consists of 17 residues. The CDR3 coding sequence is TGTGCCAGCAGCTCAGAATCGACAGCCTCCGACACCGGGGAGCTGTTTTTT. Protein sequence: CASSSESTASDTGELFF.

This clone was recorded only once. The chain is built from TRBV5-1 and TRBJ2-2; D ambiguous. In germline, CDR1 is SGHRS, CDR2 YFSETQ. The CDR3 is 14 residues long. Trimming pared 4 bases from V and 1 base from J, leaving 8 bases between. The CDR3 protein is CASSPGLNTGELFF. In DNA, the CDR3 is TGCGCCAGCAGCCCTGGATTGAACACCGGGGAGCTGTTTTTT.

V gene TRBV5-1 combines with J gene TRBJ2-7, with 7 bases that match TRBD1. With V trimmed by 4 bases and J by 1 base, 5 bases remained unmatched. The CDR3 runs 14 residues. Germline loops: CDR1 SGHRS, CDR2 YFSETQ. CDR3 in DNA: TGCGCCAGCAGCAGGGGACAGTCATCCTACGAGCAGTACTTC. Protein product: CASSRGQSSYEQYF.

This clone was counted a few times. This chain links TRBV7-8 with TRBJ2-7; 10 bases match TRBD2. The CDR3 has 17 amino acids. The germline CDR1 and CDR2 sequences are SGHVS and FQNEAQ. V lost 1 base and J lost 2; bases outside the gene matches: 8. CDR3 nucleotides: TGTGCCAGCAGCTTAGGGTATTTAGCGGGGGGAACCTACGAGCAGTACTTC. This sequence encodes CASSLGYLAGGTYEQYF.

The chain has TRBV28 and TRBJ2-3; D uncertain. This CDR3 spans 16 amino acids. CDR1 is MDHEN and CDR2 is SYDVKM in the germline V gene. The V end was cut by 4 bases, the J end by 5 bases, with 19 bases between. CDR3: CASSYPLVSFQDTQYF. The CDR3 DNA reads TGTGCCAGCAGTTATCCACTCGTTTCCTTTCAAGATACGCAGTATTTT. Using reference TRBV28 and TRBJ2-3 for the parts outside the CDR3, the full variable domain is DVKVTQSSRYLVKRTGEKVFLECVQDMDHENMFWYRQDPGLGLRLIYFSYDVKMKEKGDIPEGYSVSREKKERFSLILESASTNQTSMYLCASSYPLVSFQDTQYFGPGTRLTVL.

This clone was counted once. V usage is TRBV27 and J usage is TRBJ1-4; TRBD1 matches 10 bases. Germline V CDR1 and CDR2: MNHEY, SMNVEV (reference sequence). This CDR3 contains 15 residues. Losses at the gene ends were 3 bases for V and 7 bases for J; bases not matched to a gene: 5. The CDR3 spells CASSFDRGRVEKLFF. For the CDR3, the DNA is TGTGCCAGCAGTTTTGACAGGGGGCGCGTTGAAAAACTGTTTTTT.

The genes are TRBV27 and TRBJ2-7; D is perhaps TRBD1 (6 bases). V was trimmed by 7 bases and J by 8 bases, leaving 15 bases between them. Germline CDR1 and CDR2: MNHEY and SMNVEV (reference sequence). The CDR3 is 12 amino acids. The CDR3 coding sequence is TGTGCCAGCACAGGGGACCAACGGAAGCAGTACTTC. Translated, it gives CASTGDQRKQYF.

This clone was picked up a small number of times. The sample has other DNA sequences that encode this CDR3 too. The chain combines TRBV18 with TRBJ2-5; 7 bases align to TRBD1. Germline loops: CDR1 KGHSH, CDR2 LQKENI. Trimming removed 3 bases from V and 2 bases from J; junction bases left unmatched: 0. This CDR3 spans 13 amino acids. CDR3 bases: TGTGCCAGCTCACCGGGACAGCAAGAGACCCAGTACTTC. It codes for CASSPGQQETQYF.

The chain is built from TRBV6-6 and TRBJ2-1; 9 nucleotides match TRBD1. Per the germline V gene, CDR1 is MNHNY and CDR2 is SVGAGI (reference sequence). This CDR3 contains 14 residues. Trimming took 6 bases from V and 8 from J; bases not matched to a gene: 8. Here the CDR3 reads CASRPGQGIYEQFF. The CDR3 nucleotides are TGTGCCAGCAGGCCGGGACAGGGAATCTATGAGCAGTTCTTC.

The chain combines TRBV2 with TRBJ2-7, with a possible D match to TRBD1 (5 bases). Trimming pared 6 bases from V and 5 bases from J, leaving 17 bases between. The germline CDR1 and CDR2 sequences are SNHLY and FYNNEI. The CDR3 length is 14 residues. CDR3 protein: CASSGQGILHEQYF. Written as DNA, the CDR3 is TGTGCCAGCAGCGGCCAGGGAATATTACACGAGCAGTACTTC.

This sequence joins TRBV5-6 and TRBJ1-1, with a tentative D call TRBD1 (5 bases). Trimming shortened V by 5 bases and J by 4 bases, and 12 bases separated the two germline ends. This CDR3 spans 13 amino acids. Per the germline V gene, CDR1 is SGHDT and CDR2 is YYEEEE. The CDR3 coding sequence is TGTGCCAGCAGAAGGACGGGGGGCACTGAAGCTTTCTTT. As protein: CASRRTGGTEAFF.

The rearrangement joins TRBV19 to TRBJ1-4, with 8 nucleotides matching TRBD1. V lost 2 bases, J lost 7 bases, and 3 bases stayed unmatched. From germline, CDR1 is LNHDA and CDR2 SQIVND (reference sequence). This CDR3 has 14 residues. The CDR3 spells CASSIQGAREKLFF. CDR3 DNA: TGTGCCAGTAGTATACAGGGGGCGCGTGAAAAACTGTTTTTT.

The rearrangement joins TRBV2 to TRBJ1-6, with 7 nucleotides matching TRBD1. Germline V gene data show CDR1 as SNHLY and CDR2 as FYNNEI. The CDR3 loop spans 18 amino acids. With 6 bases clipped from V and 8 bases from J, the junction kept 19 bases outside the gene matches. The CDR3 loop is CASRPRLQGQAGDSPLHF. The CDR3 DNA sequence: TGTGCCAGCAGGCCAAGATTACAGGGGCAAGCTGGGGATTCACCCCTCCACTTT.

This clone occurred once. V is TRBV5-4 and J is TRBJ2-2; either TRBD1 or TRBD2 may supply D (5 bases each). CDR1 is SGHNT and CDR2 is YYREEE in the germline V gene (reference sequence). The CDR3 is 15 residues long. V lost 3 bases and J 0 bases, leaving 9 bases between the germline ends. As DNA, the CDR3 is TGTGCCAGCAGCTGGGGGAACGCGAACACCGGGGAGCTGTTTTTT. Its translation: CASSWGNANTGELFF.

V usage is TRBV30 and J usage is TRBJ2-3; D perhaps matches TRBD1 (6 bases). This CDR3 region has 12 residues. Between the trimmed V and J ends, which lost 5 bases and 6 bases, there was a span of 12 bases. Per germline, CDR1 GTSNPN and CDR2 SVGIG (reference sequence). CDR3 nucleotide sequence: TGTGCCTGGGAAACAGGGTCGGATACGCAGTATTTT. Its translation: CAWETGSDTQYF.

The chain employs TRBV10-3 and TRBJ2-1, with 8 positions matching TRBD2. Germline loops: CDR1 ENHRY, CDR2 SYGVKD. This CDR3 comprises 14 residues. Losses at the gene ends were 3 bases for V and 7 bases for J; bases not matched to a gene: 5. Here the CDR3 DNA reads TGTGCCATCAGTGATTCCGGGACTAGGAATGAGCAGTTCTTC. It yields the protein CAISDSGTRNEQFF.

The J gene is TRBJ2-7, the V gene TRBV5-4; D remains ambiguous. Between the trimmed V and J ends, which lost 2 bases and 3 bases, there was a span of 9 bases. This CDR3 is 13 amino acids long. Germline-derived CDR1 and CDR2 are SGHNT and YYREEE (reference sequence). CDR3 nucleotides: TGTGCCAGCAGCTTATCAGCGAGCTACGAGCAGTACTTC. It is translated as CASSLSASYEQYF. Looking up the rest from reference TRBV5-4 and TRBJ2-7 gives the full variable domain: ETGVTQSPTHLIKTRGQQVTLRCSSQSGHNTVSWYQQALGQGPQFIFQYYREEENGRGNFPPRFSGLQFPNYSSELNVNALELDDSALYLCASSLSASYEQYFGPGTRLTVT.

DNA for the CDR3: TGCGCCAGCAGCCCTTCGACCCTAGGGGGCATCGACGAGCAGTACTTC. It specifies CASSPSTLGGIDEQYF. The J gene is TRBJ2-7, the V gene TRBV5-1, with TRBD1 matching over 7 bases. The V segment lost 4 bases and the J segment 5 bases; nucleotides outside the gene matches: 15. Germline lookup yields CDR1 SGHRS and CDR2 YFSETQ. This CDR3 is built from 16 residues.

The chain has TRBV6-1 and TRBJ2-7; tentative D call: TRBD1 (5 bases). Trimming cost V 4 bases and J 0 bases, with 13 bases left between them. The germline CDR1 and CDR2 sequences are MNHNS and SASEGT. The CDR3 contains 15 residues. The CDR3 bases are TGTGCCAGCAGTGGGGGAAGGGGTAGCTCCTACGAGCAGTACTTC. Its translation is CASSGGRGSSYEQYF.

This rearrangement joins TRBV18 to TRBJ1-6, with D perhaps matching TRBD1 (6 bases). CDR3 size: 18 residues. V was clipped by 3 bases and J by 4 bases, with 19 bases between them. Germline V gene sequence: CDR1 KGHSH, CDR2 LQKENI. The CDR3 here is CASSPNFPGGRYNSPLHF. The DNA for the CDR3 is TGTGCCAGCTCACCGAATTTTCCCGGGGGCAGGTATAATTCACCCCTCCACTTT. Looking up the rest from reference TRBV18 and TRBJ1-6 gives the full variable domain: NAGVMQNPRHLVRRRGQEARLRCSPMKGHSHVYWYRQLPEEGLKFMVYLQKENIIDESGMPKERFSAEFPKEGPSILRIQQVVRGDSAAYFCASSPNFPGGRYNSPLHFGNGTRLTVT.

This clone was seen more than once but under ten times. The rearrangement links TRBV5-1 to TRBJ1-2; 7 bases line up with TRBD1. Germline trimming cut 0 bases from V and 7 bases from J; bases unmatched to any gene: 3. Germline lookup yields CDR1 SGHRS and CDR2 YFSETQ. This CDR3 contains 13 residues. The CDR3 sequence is CASSLEGASGYTF. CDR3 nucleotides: TGCGCCAGCAGCTTGGAGGGGGCAAGTGGCTACACCTTC. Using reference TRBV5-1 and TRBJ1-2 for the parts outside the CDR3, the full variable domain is KAGVTQTPRYLIKTRGQQVTLSCSPISGHRSVSWYQQTPGQGLQFLFEYFSETQRNKGNFPGRFSGRQFSNSRSEMNVSTLELGDSALYLCASSLEGASGYTFGSGTRLTVV.

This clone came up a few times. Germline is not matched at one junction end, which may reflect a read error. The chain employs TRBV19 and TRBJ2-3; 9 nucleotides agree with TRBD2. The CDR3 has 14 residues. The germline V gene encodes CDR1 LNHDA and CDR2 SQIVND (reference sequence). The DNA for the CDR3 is TGTGCCAGTAGTACCGGGACTAGCAGAGATACGCAGTATTTT. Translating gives CASSTGTSRDTQYF. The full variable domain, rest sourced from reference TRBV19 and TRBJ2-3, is DGGITQSPKYLFRKEGQNVTLSCEQNLNHDAMYWYRQDPGQGLRLIYYSQIVNDFQKGDIAEGYSVSREKKESFPLTVTSAQKNPTAFYLCASSTGTSRDTQYFGPGTRLTVL.

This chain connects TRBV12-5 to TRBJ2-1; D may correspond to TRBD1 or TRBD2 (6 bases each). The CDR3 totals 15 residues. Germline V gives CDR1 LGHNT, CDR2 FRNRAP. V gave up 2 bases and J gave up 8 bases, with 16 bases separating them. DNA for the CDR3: TGTGCTAGTGGTTTGCCAAAGTCGGGGGCCTATGAGCAGTTCTTC. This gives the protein CASGLPKSGAYEQFF.

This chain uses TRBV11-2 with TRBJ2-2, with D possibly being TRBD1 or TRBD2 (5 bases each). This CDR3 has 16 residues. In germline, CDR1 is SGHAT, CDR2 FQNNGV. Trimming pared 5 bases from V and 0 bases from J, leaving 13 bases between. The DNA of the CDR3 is TGTGCCAGCAGCCCCACAGGACTGCCGAACACCGGGGAGCTGTTTTTT. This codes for CASSPTGLPNTGELFF.